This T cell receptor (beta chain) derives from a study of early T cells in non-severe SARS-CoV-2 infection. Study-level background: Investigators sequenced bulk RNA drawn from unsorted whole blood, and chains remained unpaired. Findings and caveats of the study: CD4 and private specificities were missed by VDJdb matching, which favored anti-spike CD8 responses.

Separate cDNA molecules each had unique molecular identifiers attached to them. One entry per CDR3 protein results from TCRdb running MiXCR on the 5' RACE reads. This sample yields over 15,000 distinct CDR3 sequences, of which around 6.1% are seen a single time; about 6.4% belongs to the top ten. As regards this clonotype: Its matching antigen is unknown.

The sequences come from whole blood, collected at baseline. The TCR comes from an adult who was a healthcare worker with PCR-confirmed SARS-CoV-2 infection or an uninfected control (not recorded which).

The CDR3, as DNA: TGTGCCAGCAGCTCCGACGGGCGCTACGAGCAGTACTTC. This encodes CASSSDGRYEQYF. The chain recombines TRBV11-2 with TRBJ2-7; D remains unclear. Germline CDR1 and CDR2: SGHAT and FQNNGV. V lost 4 bases and J 3 bases, leaving 10 bases between the germline ends. This CDR3 region has 13 residues.